These 12 T cell receptor beta chains were sequenced from one sample in a study of radiation and T cells in renal cell carcinoma. Time point in this sample: baseline pretreatment blood. Treatment specified: 15 Gy SBRT to primary tumor, nephrectomy 4 weeks later. The table came from immunoSEQ multiplex PCR; TCRdb's copy has only in-frame clones and leaves some out. The table lists 110,000 to 150,000 clones, less than 90% of them singletons. This material consisted of blood, taken from a patient whose treatment included radiotherapy and nephrectomy. The receptors were sampled from a woman between 45 and 65 years old with renal cell carcinoma.

This chain uses TRBV7-9 with TRBJ1-4, with D possibly matching TRBD1 (6 bases). The germline V and J ends were trimmed by 5 bases and 8 bases, with 18 bases remaining between them. Looked up from germline, CDR1 is SEHNR and CDR2 is FQNEAQ (reference sequence). CDR3 length: 15 residues. As DNA, the CDR3 is TGTGCCAGCAGCATATGGCGGGACATTGAGGAAAAACTGTTTTTT. Translation gives CASSIWRDIEEKLFF.

This rearrangement joins TRBV18 to TRBJ1-4, with D possibly TRBD1 on 6 matching bases. The germline V and J ends were trimmed by 4 bases and 2 bases, with 14 bases remaining between them. The CDR3 is made up of 16 amino acids. CDR1 is KGHSH, CDR2 LQKENI, per germline. The CDR3 loop is CASSLQQGRTNEKLFF. DNA for the CDR3: TGTGCCAGCTCACTTCAACAGGGACGGACTAATGAAAAACTGTTTTTT.

V is TRBV2 and J is TRBJ2-1; 8 bases match TRBD2. V gave up 9 bases and J gave up 1 base; unmatched junction bases: 11. The germline gives CDR1 SNHLY, CDR2 FYNNEI. This CDR3 comprises 16 residues. This CDR3 is CASSLEGGGSYNEQFF. For the CDR3, the DNA is TGTGCCAGTAGTCTAGAGGGCGGGGGGTCCTACAATGAGCAGTTCTTC.

The rearrangement links TRBV7-2 to TRBJ1-4, with D possibly being TRBD1 (5 bases). The germline V and J ends were trimmed by 3 bases and 8 bases, with 13 bases remaining between them. From germline, CDR1 is SGHTA and CDR2 FQGNSA. CDR3 length: 14 amino acids. The chain's CDR3 is CASSFTGMREKLFF. The CDR3 DNA reads as TGTGCCAGCAGCTTTACAGGTATGCGGGAAAAACTGTTTTTT.

V and J are TRBV5-1 and TRBJ2-1; 8 positions match TRBD2. The ends lost 5 bases at V and 5 bases at J; junction bases unmatched: 6. Germline-derived CDR1 and CDR2 are SGHRS and YFSETQ. The CDR3 totals 14 residues. Here the CDR3 reads CASSLRSGDNEQFF. The CDR3 DNA is TGCGCCAGCAGTCTGCGTAGCGGGGACAATGAGCAGTTCTTC.

The table lists this clone with a few counts. The same CDR3 also results from other DNA sequences found in this sample. The rearrangement uses TRBV2 and TRBJ1-1; unclear D gene. Between the trimmed V and J ends, which lost 4 bases and 1 base, there was a span of 4 bases. Germline CDR1 reads SNHLY; CDR2 reads FYNNEI. CDR3 length: 12 amino acids. As DNA, the CDR3 is TGTGCCAGCAGTGTCTCGAACACTGAAGCTTTCTTT. It yields the protein CASSVSNTEAFF.

The chain recombines TRBV29-1 with TRBJ1-1; 8 nucleotides align to TRBD1. J lost 1 base, V lost 6 bases, and 4 bases had no gene match. Germline values: CDR1 SQVTM, CDR2 ANQGSEA. This CDR3 spans 13 amino acids. CDR3 sequence (DNA): TGCAGCGTGGGGGACAGGACGAACACTGAAGCTTTCTTT. Its protein product is CSVGDRTNTEAFF.

The rearrangement joins TRBV30 to TRBJ2-6; a weak D match, TRBD1 (5 bases). The CDR3 has 18 amino acids. V lost 1 base and J lost 0, with 16 bases in between. Germline V CDR1 and CDR2: GTSNPN, SVGIG (reference sequence). The CDR3 DNA sequence: TGTGCCTGGAGTGACGAAGGGGATTTACTCTCTGGGGCCAACGTCCTGACTTTC. Its protein product is CAWSDEGDLLSGANVLTF.

This clone was observed a handful of times. The rearrangement links TRBV9 to TRBJ2-5, with a weak D call TRBD2 (6 bases). The germline V gene has CDR1 SGDLS and CDR2 YYNGEE. This CDR3 has 14 amino acids. The V and J ends lost 1 base and 5 bases respectively, with 12 bases between them. This chain's CDR3 is CASSVKAGWETQYF. The CDR3 nucleotides read TGTGCCAGCAGCGTAAAGGCGGGATGGGAGACCCAGTACTTC.

This sequence joins TRBV7-9 and TRBJ1-6; no firm D call. The CDR3 consists of 14 residues. Trimming shortened V by 7 bases and J by 6 bases, and 13 bases separated the two germline ends. From germline, CDR1 is SEHNR and CDR2 FQNEAQ (reference sequence). CDR3 bases: TGTGCCAGCAACACGGGAGTTACTAATTCACCCCTCCACTTT. Its protein product is CASNTGVTNSPLHF.

The J gene is TRBJ2-7, the V gene TRBV7-9; unclear D gene. V was trimmed by 4 bases and J by 6 bases, leaving 7 bases between them. CDR1 and CDR2 (germline): SEHNR, FQNEAQ (reference sequence). The CDR3 covers 11 residues. Here the CDR3 reads CASSSLAEQYF. CDR3 in DNA: TGTGCCAGCAGCTCCCTCGCCGAGCAGTACTTC.

V gene TRBV18 combines with J gene TRBJ1-5; D is ambiguous. V was clipped by 6 bases and J by 3 bases, with 21 bases between them. CDR3 size: 17 residues. Germline lookup yields CDR1 KGHSH and CDR2 LQKENI. CDR3 DNA: TGTGCCAGCTCCCTCGGGTTGCCTGGGAGTGACAATCAGCCCCAGCATTTT. Protein sequence: CASSLGLPGSDNQPQHF.